The 20 T cell receptor beta chains below all came from one sample that was sequenced in a study of blood T cells in healthy people across ages. For the second PCR, which ran for about 7 to 11 cycles, a sample-barcoded 5' primer and a J-beta primer mix were used. TCRdb passed the 5' RACE reads through MiXCR, listing each CDR3 protein once. This table has roughly 1 million distinct CDR3 sequences, approximately 26% appearing once. These data were also reused for a study on T cells of mothers and their children.

Material: blood. These receptor sequences come from a girl aged 2-10 years in good health.

About this clonotype: At one boundary the junction diverges from the germline segment, which might be a read error. The chain's CDR3 is CASEGSNGQFF. DNA for the CDR3: TGTGCCAGCGAGGGTAGCAATGGGCAGTTCTTC. The gene calls are TRBV12-3 or TRBV12-4 and TRBJ2-1; a possible D gene is TRBD2 (5 bases). CDR3 size: 11 residues.

The chain carries TRBV19 and TRBJ2-1, with D possibly being TRBD1 (6 bases). This CDR3 region has 17 residues. Trimming left V 4 bases short and J 0 bases short, with 16 bases between. Germline loops: CDR1 LNHDA, CDR2 SQIVND (reference sequence). CDR3 nucleotides: TGTGCCAGTAGTACAGACAGGACAGCCGCCTCCTACAATGAGCAGTTCTTC. Its protein product is CASSTDRTAASYNEQFF.

Only a few counts were recorded for this clonotype. The chain uses TRBV5-1 and TRBJ1-6, with D perhaps TRBD1 (6 bases). Germline CDR1 and CDR2: SGHRS and YFSETQ. Trimming pared 4 bases from V and 8 bases from J, leaving 16 bases between. CDR3 length: 15 amino acids. The DNA of the CDR3 is TGCGCCAGCAGCGGGAGGGGGAATTCGGATTCACCCCTCCACTTT. Its translation: CASSGRGNSDSPLHF.

This clonotype was seen a handful of times. The chain recombines TRBV29-1 with TRBJ1-1, with TRBD1 as a possible D gene (5 bases). CDR3 size: 11 residues. Germline lookup yields CDR1 SQVTM and CDR2 ANQGSEA. V was shortened by 8 bases and J by 4 bases, with 11 bases between the two germline ends. CDR3 residues: CSTRGSTEAFF. The CDR3 DNA is TGCAGCACCCGGGGCAGCACTGAAGCTTTCTTT.

The chain couples TRBV28 to TRBJ1-4; 10 bases fit TRBD1. Germline V gives CDR1 MDHEN, CDR2 SYDVKM. V shed 9 bases and J 2 bases; nucleotides not matched to a gene: 9. This CDR3 is 16 amino acids long. The CDR3 here is CASSGQGMGTNEKLFF. DNA for the CDR3: TGTGCCAGTTCGGGACAGGGGATGGGTACTAATGAAAAACTGTTTTTT. The full variable domain, its missing parts supplied by reference TRBV28 and TRBJ1-4, is DVKVTQSSRYLVKRTGEKVFLECVQDMDHENMFWYRQDPGLGLRLIYFSYDVKMKEKGDIPEGYSVSREKKERFSLILESASTNQTSMYLCASSGQGMGTNEKLFFGSGTQLSVL.

There are a few counts of this clonotype. This rearrangement joins TRBV15 to TRBJ2-5; tentative D call: TRBD2 (6 bases). TRBJ2-1 explains the end of the DNA better; the J call may be wrong. Germline V gene data show CDR1 as LNHNV and CDR2 as YYDKDF (reference sequence). The CDR3 length is 12 residues. The CDR3 DNA follows: TGTGCCACCCCGACCCCGACCGGGGGGCAGTTCTTC. Protein product: CATPTPTGGQFF.

In its sample, this clonotype was seen a few times. The chain couples TRBV9 to TRBJ2-7, with D possibly matching TRBD2 (5 bases). V lost 2 bases, J lost 7 bases, and 10 bases lay in between. The CDR3 has 12 residues. CDR1 SGDLS and CDR2 YYNGEE come from the germline V gene. The CDR3 region is CASSVEGREQYF. DNA of the CDR3: TGTGCCAGCAGCGTCGAGGGCCGGGAGCAGTACTTC. The full variable domain, completed using reference TRBV9 and TRBJ2-7, is DSGVTQTPKHLITATGQRVTLRCSPRSGDLSVYWYQQSLDQGLQFLIQYYNGEERAKGNILERFSAQQFPDLHSELNLSSLELGDSALYFCASSVEGREQYFGPGTRLTVT.

In its sample, this clonotype was seen many times. This rearrangement joins TRBV25-1 to TRBJ2-5; D call uncertain. Deletions cut 3 bases from V and 5 bases from J, with 4 bases between. CDR1 and CDR2 (germline): MGHDK, SYGVNS. CDR3 length: 11 residues. CDR3 nucleotide sequence: TGTGCCAGCAGTGACGGGGAGACCCAGTACTTC. It is translated as CASSDGETQYF.

J is TRBJ1-4 and V is TRBV18; D remains ambiguous. From germline, CDR1 is KGHSH and CDR2 LQKENI. The CDR3 covers 13 residues. Trimming cost V 2 bases and J 7 bases, with 8 bases left between them. Here the CDR3 reads CASSPLAGEKLFF. The DNA for the CDR3 is TGTGCCAGCTCACCATTGGCGGGTGAAAAACTGTTTTTT.

J is TRBJ2-7 and V is TRBV12-3 or TRBV12-4; D is perhaps TRBD1 (6 bases). Trimming shortened V by 6 bases and J by 7 bases, and 10 bases separated the two germline ends. The CDR3 has 11 residues. CDR3 protein: CASRLTGEQYF. The CDR3 DNA reads as TGTGCCAGCAGGCTTACAGGGGAGCAGTACTTC.

CDR3 DNA sequence: TGCAGTGCTAGAGATCTCCGAGTCTACAATGAGCAGTTCTTC. This sequence encodes CSARDLRVYNEQFF. The chain is built from TRBV20-1 and TRBJ2-1; unclear D gene. The germline V gene encodes CDR1 DFQATT and CDR2 SNEGSKA (reference sequence). The ends were cut back, 0 bases at V and 3 bases at J, with 9 bases in the middle. CDR3 size: 14 residues.

This clonotype appeared a few times. V and J are TRBV11-3 and TRBJ2-1; D is undetermined. In germline, CDR1 is SGHNT, CDR2 YENEEA. The CDR3 covers 14 residues. The V and J ends lost 7 bases and 2 bases respectively, with 12 bases between them. The CDR3 sequence: CASKATRAYNEQFF. The DNA for the CDR3 is TGTGCCAGCAAAGCGACCCGGGCCTACAATGAGCAGTTCTTC.

The chain couples TRBV4-1 to TRBJ1-5; possibly TRBD1 for D (5 bases). V shed 4 bases and J shed 7 bases, with 11 bases lying between them. CDR3 length: 13 residues. Germline assignment: CDR1 MGHRA and CDR2 YSYEKL. Here the CDR3 DNA reads TGCGCCAGCAGCCTGGGGGATGGGCAGCCCCAGCATTTT. Its protein is CASSLGDGQPQHF.

This rearrangement joins TRBV4-1 to TRBJ1-2; no clear D. V dropped 8 bases and J dropped 2 bases, with 15 bases sitting between them. The germline gives CDR1 MGHRA, CDR2 YSYEKL. This CDR3 is 14 amino acids long. The CDR3 region is CASAPPGRNYGYTF. CDR3 nucleotide sequence: TGCGCCAGCGCCCCGCCCGGGAGGAACTATGGCTACACCTTC.

The chain uses TRBV29-1 and TRBJ2-7; either TRBD1 or TRBD2 may fit D (5 bases each). CDR1 is SQVTM and CDR2 is ANQGSEA in the germline V gene. Trimming cost V 2 bases and J 4 bases, with 15 bases left between them. The CDR3 covers 14 residues. CDR3 in DNA: TGCAGCGTTGAACTTTCAGGGAGCGCGTACGAGCAGTACTTC. It translates to CSVELSGSAYEQYF.

This clonotype was detected only a few times. V usage is TRBV27 and J usage is TRBJ2-2, with D hard to call. Trimming cost V 5 bases and J 5 bases, with 9 bases left between them. This CDR3 has 13 amino acids. Germline V gene sequence: CDR1 MNHEY, CDR2 SMNVEV (reference sequence). The CDR3 region is CASSPLLTGELFF. In nucleotides, the CDR3 is TGTGCCAGCAGTCCACTCCTTACCGGGGAGCTGTTTTTT.

The chain joins TRBV7-2 to TRBJ2-7, with TRBD1 as a possible D gene (5 bases). CDR1 and CDR2 (germline): SGHTA, FQGNSA. V lost 1 base, J lost 6 bases, and 13 bases lay in between. CDR3 length: 14 residues. CDR3 sequence: CASSLGTKGREQYF. The CDR3, as DNA: TGTGCCAGCAGCTTAGGCACCAAGGGGCGCGAGCAGTACTTC.

The genes are TRBV2 and TRBJ2-1, with 9 bases matching TRBD2. Germline CDR1 is SNHLY and CDR2 is FYNNEI. The V segment lost 4 bases and the J segment 0 bases; nucleotides outside the gene matches: 1. This CDR3 is 15 amino acids long. The CDR3 nucleotides are TGTGCCAGCAGTGGGCGGGGGGGCTCCTACAATGAGCAGTTCTTC. Amino acids: CASSGRGGSYNEQFF.

This clonotype occurred many times. The rearrangement links TRBV2 to TRBJ2-3; D gene ambiguous. The CDR3 totals 11 residues. The V gene lost 6 bases and the J gene lost 2 bases, with 3 bases spanning the gap. Germline V gene data show CDR1 as SNHLY and CDR2 as FYNNEI. The CDR3 region is CASRDTDTQYF. The CDR3 DNA reads as TGTGCCAGCAGGGACACAGATACGCAGTATTTT.

This clonotype has only a few counts. V usage is TRBV4-1 and J usage is TRBJ2-1; no definite D call. The germline V gene has CDR1 MGHRA and CDR2 YSYEKL. The CDR3 has 16 amino acids. V lost 3 bases and J 0 bases, leaving 12 bases between the germline ends. The CDR3 bases are TGCGCCAGCAGCCACGTGCAACCGAGCTCCTACAATGAGCAGTTCTTC. Amino acids: CASSHVQPSSYNEQFF.